The 12 T cell receptor beta chains below were found in one sample sequenced in a study of cytomegalovirus exposure and HLA in healthy donors. This PCR relied on a set of 60 Vbeta primers and 13 Jbeta primers. Profiling relied on immunoSEQ multiplex PCR, and the TCRdb table lists in-frame clones only, not all of them. The sample holds about 100,000 clones, around two thirds seen once. The sequenced sample was PBMCs. These receptors all stem from a woman between 40 and 50 years old in good health and CMV-seropositive.

The rearrangement joins TRBV6-5 to TRBJ2-7; 8 nucleotides align to TRBD1. The germline CDR1 and CDR2 sequences are MNHEY and SVGAGI. The CDR3 is made up of 14 amino acids. J gave up 2 bases and V 2 bases, and 2 bases lay outside the gene matches. The CDR3 loop reads CASSYVQGAYEQYF. The CDR3 nucleotides read TGTGCCAGCAGTTACGTACAGGGGGCCTACGAGCAGTACTTC.

In the case of this clone: Other nucleotide sequences in the sample specify the same CDR3. CDR3: CAWSVQGYGYTF. The CDR3 region has the DNA TGTGCCTGGAGTGTACAGGGTTATGGCTACACCTTC. The V gene is TRBV30, the J gene TRBJ1-2; the D gene is possibly TRBD1 (6 bases). V was cut by 0 bases and J by 5 bases, with 7 bases left in between. This CDR3 is 12 amino acids long. CDR1 is GTSNPN, CDR2 SVGIG, per germline (reference sequence).

Note on this clone: Germline is not matched at one junction end, which may reflect a read error. The sample carries other DNA sequences with the same CDR3. The rearrangement uses TRBV4-3 and TRBJ2-3, with TRBD2 matching over 9 bases. This CDR3 spans 15 amino acids. Germline CDR1 LGHNA, CDR2 YSLEER. The CDR3 reads CASSQARGGADTQYF. In nucleotides, the CDR3 is TGCGCCAGTAGCCAAGCGCGGGGGGGCGCAGATACGCAGTATTTT.

This clone has just a few counts. The chain employs TRBV6-5 and TRBJ1-1, with 10 bases that match TRBD1. Losses at the gene ends were 2 bases for V and 12 bases for J; bases not matched to a gene: 6. The CDR3 has 13 residues. Looked up from germline, CDR1 is MNHEY and CDR2 is SVGAGI. CDR3 loop: CASSYRDRGLSFF. As DNA, the CDR3 is TGTGCCAGCAGTTACCGGGACAGGGGTCTATCTTTCTTT.

V gene TRBV2 combines with J gene TRBJ1-1; no reliable D call. This CDR3 region has 11 residues. CDR1 and CDR2 (germline): SNHLY, FYNNEI. V was trimmed by 2 bases and J by 7 bases, leaving 5 bases between them. CDR3: CASSEQNEAFF. As DNA, the CDR3 is TGTGCCAGCAGTGAACAGAATGAAGCTTTCTTT. The complete variable domain, with remaining parts taken from reference TRBV2 and TRBJ1-1, reads EPEVTQTPSHQVTQMGQEVILRCVPISNHLYFYWYRQILGQKVEFLVSFYNNEISEKSEIFDDQFSVERPDGSNFTLKIRSTKLEDSAMYFCASSEQNEAFFGQGTRLTVV.

V and J are TRBV5-1 and TRBJ1-6; 11 nucleotides match TRBD1. Looked up from germline, CDR1 is SGHRS and CDR2 is YFSETQ. The CDR3 contains 16 residues. V lost 0 bases to trimming and J lost 8 bases; unmatched junction nucleotides: 4. The CDR3 region is CASSLGTGGDDSPLHF. CDR3 in DNA: TGCGCCAGCAGCTTGGGGACAGGGGGCGATGATTCACCCCTCCACTTT.

V gene TRBV30 combines with J gene TRBJ1-6, with TRBD1 as a possible D gene (5 bases). The V and J ends lost 2 bases and 9 bases respectively, with 14 bases between them. CDR3 length: 14 amino acids. CDR1 is GTSNPN and CDR2 is SVGIG in the germline V gene (reference sequence). The CDR3 spells CAWSRKQGGSPLHF. DNA of the CDR3: TGTGCCTGGAGTAGGAAGCAGGGAGGTTCACCCCTCCACTTT.

In DNA form, the CDR3 reads TGTGCCAGCAGGTACCGACAGGGGAACACTGAAGCTTTCTTT. It codes for CASRYRQGNTEAFF. The chain is built from TRBV6-5 and TRBJ1-1, with 7 positions matching TRBD1. With 6 bases clipped from V and 1 base from J, the junction kept 5 bases outside the gene matches. CDR1 is MNHEY, CDR2 SVGAGI, per germline. CDR3 size: 14 residues.

The chain employs TRBV4-3 and TRBJ1-6; D ambiguous. Per the germline V gene, CDR1 is LGHNA and CDR2 is YSLEER. This CDR3 has 16 amino acids. The V end lost 2 bases, the J end lost 2 bases, and 10 bases lay between the germline ends. Here the CDR3 DNA reads TGCGCCAGCAGCCAAACCCAGGTCACCTATAATTCACCCCTCCACTTT. Its translation: CASSQTQVTYNSPLHF.

A few counts support this clone. The gene calls are TRBV18 and TRBJ1-1; weak D call: TRBD1 (6 bases). The CDR3 has 17 amino acids. Trimming removed 5 bases from V and 1 base from J, with 20 bases in between. In germline, CDR1 is KGHSH, CDR2 LQKENI. This chain's CDR3 is CASSATGGGAGNTEAFF. The CDR3 DNA is TGTGCCAGCTCAGCGACCGGGGGGGGCGCGGGGAACACTGAAGCTTTCTTT.

This clone was seen only once. The chain recombines TRBV5-1 with TRBJ1-1; D call uncertain. The V gene's germline CDR1 is SGHRS and CDR2 YFSETQ. This CDR3 is built from 16 residues. V was clipped by 5 bases and J by 0 bases, with 17 bases between them. CDR3 loop: CASSYAGGILNTEAFF. In DNA form, the CDR3 reads TGCGCCAGCAGTTATGCGGGTGGGATCTTGAACACTGAAGCTTTCTTT.

This chain links TRBV6-5 with TRBJ2-5; TRBD1 aligns across 8 bases. CDR3 length: 15 amino acids. The germline V gene encodes CDR1 MNHEY and CDR2 SVGAGI. Germline trimming cut 6 bases from V and 5 bases from J; bases unmatched to any gene: 11. The CDR3: CASSKQTGVPETQYF. CDR3 nucleotides: TGTGCCAGCAGCAAGCAGACAGGGGTGCCCGAGACCCAGTACTTC.